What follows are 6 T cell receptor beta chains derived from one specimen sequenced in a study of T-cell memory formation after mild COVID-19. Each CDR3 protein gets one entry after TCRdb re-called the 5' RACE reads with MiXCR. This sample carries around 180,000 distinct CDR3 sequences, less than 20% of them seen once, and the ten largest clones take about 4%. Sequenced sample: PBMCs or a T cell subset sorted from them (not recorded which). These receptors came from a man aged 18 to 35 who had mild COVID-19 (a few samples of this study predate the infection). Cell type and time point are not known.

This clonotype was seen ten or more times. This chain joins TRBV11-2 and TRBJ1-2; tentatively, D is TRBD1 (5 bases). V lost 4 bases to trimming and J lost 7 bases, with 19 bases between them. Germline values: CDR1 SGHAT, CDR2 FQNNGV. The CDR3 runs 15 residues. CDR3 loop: CASSSPRRRAAGYTF. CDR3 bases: TGTGCCAGCAGCTCCCCGAGGCGCAGGGCGGCTGGCTACACCTTC. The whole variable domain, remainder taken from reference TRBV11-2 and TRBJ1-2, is EAGVAQSPRYKIIEKRQSVAFWCNPISGHATLYWYQQILGQGPKLLIQFQNNGVVDDSQLPKDRFSAERLKGVDSTLKIQPAKLEDSAVYLCASSSPRRRAAGYTFGSGTRLTVV.

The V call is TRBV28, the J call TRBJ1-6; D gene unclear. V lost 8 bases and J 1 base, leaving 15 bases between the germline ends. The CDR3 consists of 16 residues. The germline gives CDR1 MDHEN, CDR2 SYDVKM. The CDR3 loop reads CASLGFEESYNSPLHF. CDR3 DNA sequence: TGTGCCAGCCTCGGGTTTGAGGAGTCCTATAATTCACCCCTCCACTTT.

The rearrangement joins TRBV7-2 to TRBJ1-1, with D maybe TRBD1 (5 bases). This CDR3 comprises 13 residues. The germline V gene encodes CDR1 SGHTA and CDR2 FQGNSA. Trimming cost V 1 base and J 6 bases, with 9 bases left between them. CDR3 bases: TGTGCCAGCAGCTTAGAGGCGGGGGCTGAAGCTTTCTTT. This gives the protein CASSLEAGAEAFF.

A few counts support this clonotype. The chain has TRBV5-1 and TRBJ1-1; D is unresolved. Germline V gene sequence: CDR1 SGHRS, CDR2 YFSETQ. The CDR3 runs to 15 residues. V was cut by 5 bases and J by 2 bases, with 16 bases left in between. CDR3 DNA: TGCGCCAGCAGTTCCCCAAGGGCAGGAAACACTGAAGCTTTCTTT. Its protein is CASSSPRAGNTEAFF. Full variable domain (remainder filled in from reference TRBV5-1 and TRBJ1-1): KAGVTQTPRYLIKTRGQQVTLSCSPISGHRSVSWYQQTPGQGLQFLFEYFSETQRNKGNFPGRFSGRQFSNSRSEMNVSTLELGDSALYLCASSSPRAGNTEAFFGQGTRLTVV.

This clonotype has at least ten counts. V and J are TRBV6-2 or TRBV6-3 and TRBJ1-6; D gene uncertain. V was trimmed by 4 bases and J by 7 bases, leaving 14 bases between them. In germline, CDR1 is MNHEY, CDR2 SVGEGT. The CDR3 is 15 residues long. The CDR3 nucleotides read TGTGCCAGCAGTTGGGGAGCGGTCATGAATTCACCCCTCCACTTT. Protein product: CASSWGAVMNSPLHF.

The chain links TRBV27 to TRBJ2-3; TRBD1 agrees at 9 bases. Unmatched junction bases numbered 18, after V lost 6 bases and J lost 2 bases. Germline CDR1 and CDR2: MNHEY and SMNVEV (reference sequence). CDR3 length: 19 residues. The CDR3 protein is CASRRPGQGSGKNTDTQYF. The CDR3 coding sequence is TGTGCCAGCAGACGACCGGGACAGGGATCGGGCAAGAACACAGATACGCAGTATTTT.